These 5 T cell receptor beta chains were sequenced from one sample in a study of shared clonotypes between healthy human individuals. TCRdb's copy holds only in-frame clones and misses some; the assay was immunoSEQ multiplex PCR. The sample records roughly 2.4 million clones, almost 96% being singletons. The sample taken for sequencing was naive CD4+ T cells sorted from blood. Subset noted: CD45RA+ positively selected. Every receptor here comes from a man between 18 and 35 years old in good health.

The chain employs TRBV29-1 and TRBJ2-7, with D perhaps TRBD1 or TRBD2 (5 bases each). The length of the CDR3 is 14 residues. Germline V gene data show CDR1 as SQVTM and CDR2 as ANQGSEA. Trimming stripped 3 bases from V and 2 bases from J, with 14 bases between. DNA of the CDR3: TGCAGCGTTGACTTGCCGGGACCTACCTACGAGCAGTACTTC. It codes for CSVDLPGPTYEQYF.

As regards this clone: Other nucleotide sequences from this sample produce the same CDR3. V is TRBV7-2 and J is TRBJ1-1; no firm D call. CDR1 is SGHTA and CDR2 is FQGNSA in the germline V gene. V lost 3 bases and J 1 base, leaving 6 bases between the germline ends. The CDR3 is made up of 13 amino acids. In DNA, the CDR3 is TGTGCCAGCAGCTTTGGAGAGAACACTGAAGCTTTCTTT. Translated: CASSFGENTEAFF. Based on the CDR3 plus reference TRBV7-2 and TRBJ1-1, the full variable domain is GAGVSQSPSNKVTEKGKDVELRCDPISGHTALYWYRQSLGQGLEFLIYFQGNSAPDKSGLPSDRFSAERTGGSVSTLTIQRTQQEDSAVYLCASSFGENTEAFFGQGTRLTVV.

This sequence joins TRBV9 and TRBJ2-5; TRBD2 might be the D (6 bases). Deletions cut 3 bases from V and 4 bases from J, with 16 bases between. The CDR3 is made up of 15 amino acids. CDR1 and CDR2 (germline): SGDLS, YYNGEE. The CDR3 loop is CASSASPVGGETQYF. The CDR3 DNA follows: TGTGCCAGCAGCGCCTCCCCAGTGGGGGGAGAGACCCAGTACTTC.

In nucleotides, the CDR3 is TGCGCCAGCAGCTTGGAATCGGGACAGGGTGAAAAACTGTTTTTT. Translating gives CASSLESGQGEKLFF. The chain combines TRBV5-1 with TRBJ1-4; TRBD1 matches 9 bases. This CDR3 region has 15 residues. The junction had 4 bases not matched to a gene; V was cut back by 0 bases and J by 7 bases. In germline, CDR1 is SGHRS, CDR2 YFSETQ.

V and J are TRBV10-3 and TRBJ2-7, with D hard to call. The V end was cut by 7 bases, the J end by 1 base, with 11 bases between. CDR3 length equals 13 residues. Germline V CDR1 and CDR2: ENHRY, SYGVKD. In DNA, the CDR3 is TGTGCCATCAACTCCCAGGAGTCCTACGAGCAGTACTTC. It encodes CAINSQESYEQYF.